Presented here are 23 T cell receptor beta chains from one specimen sequenced in a study of shared clonotypes between healthy human individuals (dated by TCRdb to 2018 to 2020). Libraries came from the immunoSEQ multiplex PCR assay. Entries here come from immuneACCESS through TCRdb and include only in-frame sequences with V and J called. Some clones fail to appear in such tables; in the studies checked, an unresolved V gene covers under half of the shortfall, and the cause of the remainder is unknown. The sample has 2,500,000 or so clones on record, 90% to 95% of them singletons. The ten largest clones capture approximately 0.35% of the sample. The sequenced sample was naive CD4+ T cells from PBMCs. What this sample's cell subset or site label stands for: CD45RA+ positively selected. Every receptor here comes from a man between 18 and 35 years old in good health. Some clones in this sample may be carry-over from other donors' samples.

This clone occurred once. This chain joins TRBV29-1 and TRBJ2-1; perhaps D is TRBD1 or TRBD2 (6 bases each). CDR3 size: 12 residues. V was clipped by 7 bases and J by 5 bases, with 12 bases between them. CDR1 SQVTM and CDR2 ANQGSEA come from the germline V gene. The chain's CDR3 is CSAGGPDNEQFF. The CDR3 DNA reads as TGCAGCGCTGGGGGGCCAGACAATGAGCAGTTCTTC.

The chain links TRBV7-9 to TRBJ2-7, with D possibly matching TRBD1 (6 bases). The CDR3 is made up of 11 amino acids. In germline, CDR1 is SEHNR, CDR2 FQNEAQ (reference sequence). Trimming took 4 bases from V and 9 from J, leaving 10 bases between them. The CDR3 nucleotides read TGTGCCAGCAGCTCGGCGGACAGGCAGTACTTC. As protein: CASSSADRQYF.

The DNA of the CDR3 is TGTGCCAGTAGTATTAGTCCGGCGGCCATTCAGCCCCAGCATTTT. Translation gives CASSISPAAIQPQHF. The gene calls are TRBV19 and TRBJ1-5, with no clear D. Germline V CDR1 and CDR2: LNHDA, SQIVND (reference sequence). The V and J ends lost 3 bases and 6 bases respectively, with 15 bases between them. The CDR3 consists of 15 residues.

The chain has TRBV10-1 and TRBJ1-1; a possible D gene is TRBD1 (5 bases). This CDR3 has 16 residues. Germline values: CDR1 WNHNN, CDR2 SYGVQD (reference sequence). The V gene lost 6 bases and the J gene lost 1 base, with 18 bases spanning the gap. Here the CDR3 DNA reads TGCGCCAGCAGGCCTGGAGGAGGACAAGGGAACACTGAAGCTTTCTTT. This translates into CASRPGGGQGNTEAFF.

The J gene is TRBJ1-5, the V gene TRBV4-1, with 7 bases identical to TRBD1. Per germline, CDR1 MGHRA and CDR2 YSYEKL. With V trimmed by 4 bases and J by 4 bases, 10 bases remained unmatched. The CDR3 is made up of 16 amino acids. CDR3 DNA sequence: TGCGCCAGCAGCCTCGAGACCGGGACAGCAAATCAGCCCCAGCATTTT. Encoded protein: CASSLETGTANQPQHF.

This chain joins TRBV7-9 and TRBJ2-7; 7 bases are shared with TRBD2. Germline CDR1 is SEHNR and CDR2 is FQNEAQ (reference sequence). Unmatched junction bases numbered 5, after V lost 1 base and J lost 5 bases. This CDR3 contains 14 residues. CDR3 coding DNA: TGTGCCAGCAGCTTAGGTCTAGCGGTGGACGAGCAGTACTTC. As protein: CASSLGLAVDEQYF.

This chain joins TRBV10-3 and TRBJ2-1, with 13 bases lining up with TRBD2. The CDR3 consists of 18 residues. Germline-derived CDR1 and CDR2 are ENHRY and SYGVKD. V shed 5 bases and J 0 bases; nucleotides not matched to a gene: 7. CDR3 nucleotide sequence: TGTGCCATCAGTCCGGGACTAGCGGGACGGAGCTCCTACAATGAGCAGTTCTTC. Protein product: CAISPGLAGRSSYNEQFF.

The chain joins TRBV19 to TRBJ2-1, with 8 bases fitting TRBD1. Per the germline V gene, CDR1 is LNHDA and CDR2 is SQIVND (reference sequence). The CDR3 totals 14 residues. The V gene end was trimmed by 9 bases and the J gene end by 0 bases; junction bases not matched to a gene: 4. This CDR3 is CASRTGSSYNEQFF. DNA for the CDR3: TGTGCCAGCCGGACAGGGAGCTCCTACAATGAGCAGTTCTTC.

A word on this clone: The sample holds other DNA sequences that translate to the same CDR3. The gene calls are TRBV6-5 and TRBJ2-2; perhaps TRBD1 as D (6 bases). CDR1 is MNHEY and CDR2 is SVGAGI in the germline V gene. The CDR3 is 13 amino acids. The V and J ends lost 6 bases and 4 bases respectively, with 9 bases between them. In DNA, the CDR3 is TGTGCCAGCAGCTCAGGGGTCACCGGGGAGCTGTTTTTT. It yields the protein CASSSGVTGELFF.

To note about this clone: Other DNA sequences from this sample encode an identical CDR3 as well. The gene calls are TRBV9 and TRBJ2-5, with D tentatively TRBD1 (5 bases). Trimming removed 1 base from V and 2 bases from J, with 6 bases in between. The CDR3 is 13 amino acids. Germline loops: CDR1 SGDLS, CDR2 YYNGEE. CDR3 protein: CASSVRGQETQYF. In nucleotides, the CDR3 is TGTGCCAGCAGCGTAAGGGGTCAAGAGACCCAGTACTTC.

The V gene is TRBV5-1, the J gene TRBJ1-4; 7 bases match TRBD1. CDR3 length: 14 amino acids. The junction had 2 bases not matched to a gene; V was cut back by 4 bases and J by 2 bases. Germline V CDR1 and CDR2: SGHRS, YFSETQ. As DNA, the CDR3 is TGCGCCAGCAGCGTACAGGGGACTAATGAAAAACTGTTTTTT. Translation: CASSVQGTNEKLFF.

On this clone itself: The same CDR3 arises from other DNA sequences in this sample as well. This chain uses TRBV18 with TRBJ2-5; 8 bases agree with TRBD1. J lost 2 bases, V lost 3 bases, and 5 bases had no gene match. Per the germline V gene, CDR1 is KGHSH and CDR2 is LQKENI. CDR3 size: 15 residues. Here the CDR3 reads CASSPGTGLQETQYF. The CDR3 DNA reads TGTGCCAGCTCACCTGGGACAGGTTTACAAGAGACCCAGTACTTC.

The gene calls are TRBV15 and TRBJ2-1; 8 bases are a match to TRBD1. Germline V CDR1 and CDR2: LNHNV, YYDKDF (reference sequence). This CDR3 has 15 residues. V trimming: 2 bases; J trimming: 2 bases; junction bases outside the gene matches: 2. Here the CDR3 reads CATSRYRGTYNEQFF. Here the CDR3 DNA reads TGTGCCACCAGCAGATACAGGGGGACCTACAATGAGCAGTTCTTC.

The count of this clone is one. The J gene is TRBJ1-2, the V gene TRBV5-1; TRBD1 matches at 7 bases. J was trimmed by 5 bases and V by 4 bases; bases with no gene match: 11. The CDR3 runs to 15 residues. Germline V CDR1 and CDR2: SGHRS, YFSETQ. CDR3 coding DNA: TGCGCCAGCAGCCCTGGGACAGAGACGGGGTATGGCTACACCTTC. It encodes CASSPGTETGYGYTF.

The chain employs TRBV6-5 and TRBJ1-2; 7 positions agree with TRBD1. V shed 0 bases and J 5 bases; nucleotides not matched to a gene: 3. Germline loops: CDR1 MNHEY, CDR2 SVGAGI. The CDR3 sequence is 14 residues long. CDR3 bases: TGTGCCAGCAGTTACTCGCCACAGGGGTATGGCTACACCTTC. Translation: CASSYSPQGYGYTF.

The rearrangement links TRBV6-1 to TRBJ2-7, with 8 bases fitting TRBD1. Germline values: CDR1 MNHNS, CDR2 SASEGT. V lost 6 bases, J lost 2 bases, and 6 bases stayed unmatched. This CDR3 comprises 14 residues. Here the CDR3 reads CASRWTGTPYEQYF. The CDR3 nucleotides are TGTGCCAGCAGGTGGACAGGGACGCCCTACGAGCAGTACTTC.

The rearrangement links TRBV25-1 to TRBJ2-1, with 10 bases lining up with TRBD2. The CDR3 is 14 residues long. CDR1 and CDR2 (germline): MGHDK, SYGVNS. Losses at the gene ends were 3 bases for V and 9 bases for J; bases not matched to a gene: 5. The CDR3 is CASSDQREGLEQFF. In DNA form, the CDR3 reads TGTGCCAGCAGTGACCAGCGGGAGGGCCTTGAGCAGTTCTTC. The variable domain in full, completed from reference TRBV25-1 and TRBJ2-1, reads EADIYQTPRYLVIGTGKKITLECSQTMGHDKMYWYQQDPGMELHLIHYSYGVNSTEKGDLSSESTVSRIRTEHFPLTLESARPSHTSQYLCASSDQREGLEQFFGPGTRLTVL.

The V gene is TRBV19, the J gene TRBJ2-2, with D perhaps given as TRBD1 or TRBD2 (5 bases each). From germline, CDR1 is LNHDA and CDR2 SQIVND (reference sequence). This CDR3 contains 13 residues. Trimming pared 5 bases from V and 6 bases from J, leaving 10 bases between. Here the CDR3 reads CASSSVGAGELFF. In DNA form, the CDR3 reads TGTGCCAGTAGTTCGGTGGGGGCCGGGGAGCTGTTTTTT.

V gene TRBV6-4 combines with J gene TRBJ2-1, with TRBD2 matching 7 bases. Germline V gene lookup returns CDR1 MRHNA and CDR2 SNTAGT. V shed 6 bases and J 3 bases; nucleotides not matched to a gene: 2. The CDR3 consists of 13 residues. This chain's CDR3 is CASSRGGYNEQFF. The CDR3 coding sequence is TGTGCCAGCAGCCGCGGGGGCTACAATGAGCAGTTCTTC.

The rearrangement uses TRBV6-7 and TRBJ2-1, with D unresolved. TRBV6-7 has ORF status, its function being uncertain. V was trimmed by 2 bases and J by 4 bases, leaving 12 bases between them. CDR3 length equals 15 residues. The CDR3 DNA follows: TGTGCCAGCAGTTACCCGTCCCCCGGGTACAATGAGCAGTTCTTC. Amino acid sequence: CASSYPSPGYNEQFF.

The chain links TRBV5-1 to TRBJ1-2; D gene uncertain. V lost 3 bases, J lost 6 bases, and 12 bases lay in between. The germline CDR1 and CDR2 sequences are SGHRS and YFSETQ. The CDR3 runs to 13 residues. The CDR3 DNA follows: TGCGCCAGCAGCTCCGGTTCTTCGGATGGCTACACCTTC. Its protein is CASSSGSSDGYTF.

This chain uses TRBV19 with TRBJ1-5, with TRBD1 matching 7 bases. Germline V gene sequence: CDR1 LNHDA, CDR2 SQIVND (reference sequence). The CDR3 is 14 amino acids. V lost 6 bases to trimming and J lost 3 bases; unmatched junction nucleotides: 5. As DNA, the CDR3 is TGTGCCAGTAGACAGACAGGGTTCAATCAGCCCCAGCATTTT. It encodes CASRQTGFNQPQHF. The full variable domain, completed using reference TRBV19 and TRBJ1-5, is DGGITQSPKYLFRKEGQNVTLSCEQNLNHDAMYWYRQDPGQGLRLIYYSQIVNDFQKGDIAEGYSVSREKKESFPLTVTSAQKNPTAFYLCASRQTGFNQPQHFGDGTRLSIL.

V is TRBV25-1 and J is TRBJ1-3; D ambiguous. The germline gives CDR1 MGHDK, CDR2 SYGVNS. The ends were cut back, 1 base at V and 0 bases at J, with 10 bases in the middle. This CDR3 contains 16 residues. The CDR3 reads CASSESPGRSGNTIYF. In DNA form, the CDR3 reads TGTGCCAGCAGTGAATCTCCAGGACGCTCTGGAAACACCATATATTTT.